The rows below give T cell receptor beta chains drawn from one sample of a study of radiation and T cells in renal cell carcinoma. Data came from immunoSEQ multiplex PCR; TCRdb stores just in-frame clones and leaves some out. The profile shows about 5,600 clones, around 68% of them singletons. The specimen comprised tumor tissue, sampled from a patient whose treatment was nephrectomy without radiotherapy. The receptors were sampled from a human donor with renal cell carcinoma. The CDR3 runs from the conserved cysteine through the conserved F or W. D genes are given only for firm matches. Size is omitted from some rows. Given values are once, few, many or a class for expanded clones.

clone_size	v_call	d_call	j_call	cdr3_nt	cdr3_aa
once	TRBV7-3	NA	TRBJ1-1	TGTGCCAGCAGCTCAAGAGGGGGGACTGAAGCTTTCTTT	CASSSRGGTEAFF
NA	TRBV6-1	NA	TRBJ2-7	TGTGCCAGCAGCGGAACCTACGAGCAGTACTTC	CASSGTYEQYF
NA	TRBV5-4	TRBD2	TRBJ2-2	TGTGCCAGCAGCTTCATAGCGGGAGGAAGCGGGGAGCTGTTTTTT	CASSFIAGGSGELFF
NA	TRBV7-2	NA	TRBJ2-7	TGTGCCAGCAGTCAAAAGGGCTACGAGCAGTACTTC	CASSQKGYEQYF
few	TRBV5-1	TRBD2	TRBJ2-5	TGCGCCAGCAGCTTGAGTTTAGCGGGAGGTCAAGAGACCCAGTACTTC	CASSLSLAGGQETQYF
NA	TRBV28	NA	TRBJ1-1	TGTGCCAGCAGCCCTGACAAGGCGAACACTGAAGCTTTCTTT	CASSPDKANTEAFF
medium-sized	TRBV7-2	NA	TRBJ2-7	TGTGCCAGCAGCTTAGGCCCAGACTCCTACGAGCAGTACTTC	CASSLGPDSYEQYF
NA	TRBV6-1	NA	TRBJ2-7	TGTGCCAGCAGTGAAGGCTTTTTCTCGAACGAGCAGTACTTC	CASSEGFFSNEQYF
NA	TRBV11-3	NA	TRBJ2-2	TGTGCCAGCAGCTCGCGGATTAGGACGGCCCCAGGGCGAACCGGGGAGCTGTTTTTT	CASSSRIRTAPGRTGELFF
NA	TRBV6-5	NA	TRBJ2-2	TGTGCCAGCAGTTACTCGAAGTCCCCTGGGGAGCTGTTTTTT	CASSYSKSPGELFF
NA	TRBV6-5	NA	TRBJ2-2	TGTGCCAGCAGCCTAACTAACACCGGGGAGCTGTTTTTT	CASSLTNTGELFF
NA	TRBV28	NA	TRBJ2-5	TGTGCCAGCGGGTTTCGAAGTGGGGTCGAGACCCAGTACTTC	CASGFRSGVETQYF
NA	TRBV7-2	TRBD2	TRBJ2-3	TGTGCCAGCAGCTACGGACTAGCGGGAACAGATACGCAGTATTTT	CASSYGLAGTDTQYF
medium-sized	TRBV6-1	NA	TRBJ1-6	TGTGCCAGCAGTAGCCGGGACATCGATTCACCCCTCCACTTT	CASSSRDIDSPLHF
NA	TRBV5-1	TRBD2	TRBJ2-3	TGCGCCAGCAGCTTGAATGCGGGAGACAGCACAGATACGCAGTATTTT	CASSLNAGDSTDTQYF
NA	TRBV27	TRBD2	TRBJ2-2	TGTGCCAGCAGGGATAGCGGGAGTTTGAACACCGGGGAGCTGTTTTTT	CASRDSGSLNTGELFF
NA	TRBV28	TRBD1	TRBJ2-3	TGTGCCAGCAGAACCAGATTGACAGGGACAGATACGCAGTATTTT	CASRTRLTGTDTQYF
few	TRBV19	NA	TRBJ1-1	TGTGCCAGTAGTATCCGGACGGTGAACACTGAAGCTTTCTTT	CASSIRTVNTEAFF
NA	TRBV6-4	NA	TRBJ2-6	TGTGCCAGCAGTGGCGGCTCTGGGGCCAACGTCCTGACTTTC	CASSGGSGANVLTF
NA	TRBV30	NA	TRBJ1-3	TGTGCCTGGGCCCAGGGTATGGTGGGAAACACCATATATTTT	CAWAQGMVGNTIYF
NA	TRBV6-5	TRBD1	TRBJ1-1	TGTGCCAGCAGTTCGCCGGGACAGGGGACGAACACTGAAGCTTTCTTT	CASSSPGQGTNTEAFF
medium-sized	TRBV4-1	NA	TRBJ2-1	TGCGCCAGCAGCCTCAGCAGGGGGGAGCCCCGGTCCAATGAGCAGTTCTTC	CASSLSRGEPRSNEQFF
NA	TRBV6-6	TRBD1	TRBJ2-2	TGTGCCAGTGACAGGGCCGGGACCGGGGAGCTGTTTTTT	CASDRAGTGELFF
once	TRBV7-3	TRBD1	TRBJ1-1	TGTGCCAGCAGCTTAGAGGGGGCTTCCACTGAAGCTTTCTTT	CASSLEGASTEAFF
NA	TRBV7-2	NA	TRBJ2-3	TGTGCCAGCAGCACGACTCCTACAGATACGCAGTATTTT	CASSTTPTDTQYF
NA	TRBV10-1	NA	TRBJ2-7	TGCGCCTTTACAACAGGCCCCTACGAGCAGTACTTC	CAFTTGPYEQYF
NA	TRBV11-2	NA	TRBJ2-3	TGTGCCAGCAGCTTAGTGCCCGGGCTACTCACAGATACGCAGTATTTT	CASSLVPGLLTDTQYF
NA	TRBV29-1	NA	TRBJ2-2	TGCAGCGTTGAGATGGGGTTTAACACCGGGGAGCTGTTTTTT	CSVEMGFNTGELFF
NA	TRBV6-1	NA	TRBJ1-1	TGTGCCAGCAGTGAAGATGAGGGTTTGGCTTTCTTT	CASSEDEGLAFF
NA	TRBV9	NA	TRBJ2-3	TGTGCCAGCAGCGTAGTTGAGATCGGGCCGCAGTATTTT	CASSVVEIGPQYF
NA	TRBV27	TRBD1	TRBJ2-7	TGTGCCAGCAGTCCACAAGGGACAGGGGGCGAGCAGTACTTC	CASSPQGTGGEQYF
few	TRBV27	TRBD1	TRBJ1-1	TGTGCCAGCAGTTCTATGCGTAGGGACAGCGGTGAAGCTTTCTTT	CASSSMRRDSGEAFF
NA	TRBV7-9	TRBD2	TRBJ2-1	TGTGCCAGCAGCTTTACTAGCGGGAGTTACAATGAGCAGTTCTTC	CASSFTSGSYNEQFF
few	TRBV28	NA	TRBJ1-1	TGTGCCAGCAGTTATGCAGGGAAGACTGAAGCTTTCTTT	CASSYAGKTEAFF
NA	TRBV7-2	NA	TRBJ1-1	TGTGCCAGCAGCTTGGAGGTGGTCTACCCTGAAGCTTTCTTT	CASSLEVVYPEAFF
NA	TRBV6-6	NA	TRBJ1-1	TGTGCCAGCAGTTACGGGCGGGGAGGGTATTTTGAAGCTTTCTTT	CASSYGRGGYFEAFF
once	TRBV7-8	NA	TRBJ1-6	TGTGCCAGCAGCCTTCAGTGGGAGCCGATTTCACCCCTCCACTTT	CASSLQWEPISPLHF
NA	TRBV5-1	TRBD2	TRBJ2-1	TGCGCCAGTTTCAAGGAGGCGGGAGGGTCTGGCTACAATGAGCAGTTCTTC	CASFKEAGGSGYNEQFF
NA	TRBV7-9	NA	TRBJ1-1	TGTGCCAGCAGCTTATTAGAGTGGGGGGACCGGAACACTGAAGCTTTCTTT	CASSLLEWGDRNTEAFF
NA	TRBV7-3	NA	TRBJ2-5	TGTGCCAGCAGCTTATTTGGATCCAAGGAAGAGACCCAGTACTTC	CASSLFGSKEETQYF
medium-sized	TRBV29-1	NA	TRBJ2-1	TGCAGCGTTGCCCGAACGATGGCGGGGCGAAGCAATGAGCAGTTCTTC	CSVARTMAGRSNEQFF
few	TRBV7-9	TRBD1	TRBJ2-7	TGTGCCAGCAGCTGGGGGGGACAGGGCGAGTCCTACGAGCAGTACTTC	CASSWGGQGESYEQYF